These T cell receptor beta chains were read from a single sample in a study of blood T cell repertoires in COVID-19. The table came from immunoSEQ multiplex PCR; TCRdb's copy has only in-frame clones and leaves some out. Altogether about 320,000 clones are present, approximately 85% being singletons, with the ten largest covering approximately 7.6%. Sequenced: peripheral blood. The receptors were sampled from a human donor in a cohort sampled during active COVID-19. CDR3s include the opening cysteine and the closing phenylalanine or tryptophan. A D gene is named only where the DNA matches it firmly.

v_call: TRBV7-8
d_call: -
j_call: TRBJ1-5
cdr3_aa: CASSRYTQPQHF

v_call: TRBV7-2
d_call: TRBD2
j_call: TRBJ2-5
cdr3_aa: CASSLRSGGSQETQYF

v_call: TRBV28
d_call: TRBD1
j_call: TRBJ1-4
cdr3_aa: CASRTGTGLEKLFF

v_call: TRBV24-1
d_call: -
j_call: TRBJ2-1
cdr3_aa: CATSDLGGKDNEQFF

v_call: TRBV4-1
d_call: TRBD1
j_call: TRBJ1-6
cdr3_aa: CASSARDRGQGSPLHF

v_call: TRBV6-5
d_call: -
j_call: TRBJ2-4
cdr3_aa: CASRPGQLAKNIQYF

v_call: TRBV3-1/TRBV3-2
d_call: TRBD1
j_call: TRBJ1-3
cdr3_aa: CASSQPDRVGNTIYF

v_call: TRBV19
d_call: -
j_call: TRBJ1-5
cdr3_aa: CASRGASGNQPQHF

v_call: TRBV5-1
d_call: -
j_call: TRBJ1-1
cdr3_aa: CASSPGEGGTEAFF

v_call: TRBV6-1
d_call: -
j_call: TRBJ2-1
cdr3_aa: CASSERPLLGLNPNEQFF

v_call: TRBV11-3
d_call: -
j_call: TRBJ2-3
cdr3_aa: CASSLGGDRDADTQYF

v_call: TRBV6-1
d_call: TRBD1
j_call: TRBJ1-6
cdr3_aa: CASSEARGGLHSPLHF

v_call: TRBV27
d_call: -
j_call: TRBJ2-3
cdr3_aa: CASSLYRVYTDTQYF

v_call: TRBV28
d_call: -
j_call: TRBJ1-5
cdr3_aa: CASSLLSNQPQHF

v_call: TRBV5-4
d_call: TRBD1
j_call: TRBJ2-7
cdr3_aa: CASSLKMGQGDHEQYF

v_call: TRBV19
d_call: -
j_call: TRBJ1-3
cdr3_aa: CASNPNSGNTIYF

v_call: TRBV19
d_call: -
j_call: TRBJ1-1
cdr3_aa: CASSIGQLNTEAFF

v_call: TRBV7-2
d_call: -
j_call: TRBJ2-7
cdr3_aa: CASSLAPGNLLDEQYF

v_call: TRBV29-1
d_call: TRBD1
j_call: TRBJ1-3
cdr3_aa: CSVEGQGSGNTIYF

v_call: TRBV2
d_call: -
j_call: TRBJ1-1
cdr3_aa: CASSEALGEYPEAFF

v_call: TRBV7-9
d_call: TRBD2
j_call: TRBJ2-3
cdr3_aa: CASSSSSLAESTDTQYF

v_call: TRBV18
d_call: -
j_call: TRBJ1-2
cdr3_aa: CASSPDSAYGYTF

v_call: TRBV6-1
d_call: -
j_call: TRBJ1-4
cdr3_aa: CASSEEEINEKLFF

v_call: TRBV20-1
d_call: -
j_call: TRBJ1-1
cdr3_aa: CSAHGGGAFF

v_call: TRBV27
d_call: -
j_call: TRBJ1-6
cdr3_aa: CASSPLRGSLRSPLHF

v_call: TRBV10-3
d_call: -
j_call: TRBJ1-5
cdr3_aa: CAISGGSSNQPQHF

v_call: TRBV9
d_call: TRBD1
j_call: TRBJ1-4
cdr3_aa: CASSRWDRGLANEKLFF

v_call: TRBV19
d_call: -
j_call: TRBJ1-3
cdr3_aa: CASILGSAGNTIYF

v_call: TRBV5-1
d_call: TRBD1
j_call: TRBJ1-2
cdr3_aa: CASSLEGAHQGYTF

v_call: TRBV6-1
d_call: TRBD1
j_call: TRBJ2-3
cdr3_aa: CASSDQGASLDTQYF

v_call: TRBV19
d_call: TRBD1
j_call: TRBJ2-7
cdr3_aa: CASSEQGLPSYEQYF

v_call: TRBV3-1/TRBV3-2
d_call: TRBD2
j_call: TRBJ2-6
cdr3_aa: CASSQGSSGASGANVLTF

v_call: TRBV27
d_call: TRBD2
j_call: TRBJ2-3
cdr3_aa: CAISTSGGADTQYF

v_call: TRBV21-1
d_call: -
j_call: TRBJ1-1
cdr3_aa: CASSNYREGTEAFF

v_call: TRBV12-5
d_call: -
j_call: TRBJ1-2
cdr3_aa: CASGLVDSFVSGYTF